Given below is one T cell receptor beta chain in context. Its target is unknown. Unique molecular identifiers featured in how the TCRbeta library was prepared. TCRdb analysed the PCR reads with MiXCR anew, one entry per CDR3 protein. This sample carries about 58,000 distinct CDR3 sequences, 44% of them seen once, and the ten largest clones take around 98%. Trimming cost V 0 bases and J 4 bases, with 10 bases left between them. The length of the CDR3 is 15 residues. Per germline, CDR1 SGHRS and CDR2 YFSETQ. This entry belongs to a study of T-cell reconstitution after alpha-beta-depleted transplantation in children. Study results and caveats: For some patients, TCRbeta diversity was high at day 60 because of recipient T cells and thymic progenitors that survived. Roughly two months post-transplant, alpha-beta T cells reportedly originated from several hundred graft clones that had expanded. The authors attributed T-cell counts and diversity one year after transplant mostly to newly produced T cells.

The chain joins TRBV5-1 to TRBJ2-2; D is uncertain. Specimen: PBMCs, mostly from graft donor cells, collected 360 days after TCRalphabeta/CD19-depleted stem cell transplant. This sequence was found in a male patient aged 10 to 17 who had a stem cell transplant for acute lymphoblastic leukemia, so the T cells may come from the graft donor. Written as DNA, the CDR3 is TGCGCCAGCAGCTTGGCCCGGCCGAGCACCGGGGAGCTGTTTTTT. The encoded protein is CASSLARPSTGELFF.